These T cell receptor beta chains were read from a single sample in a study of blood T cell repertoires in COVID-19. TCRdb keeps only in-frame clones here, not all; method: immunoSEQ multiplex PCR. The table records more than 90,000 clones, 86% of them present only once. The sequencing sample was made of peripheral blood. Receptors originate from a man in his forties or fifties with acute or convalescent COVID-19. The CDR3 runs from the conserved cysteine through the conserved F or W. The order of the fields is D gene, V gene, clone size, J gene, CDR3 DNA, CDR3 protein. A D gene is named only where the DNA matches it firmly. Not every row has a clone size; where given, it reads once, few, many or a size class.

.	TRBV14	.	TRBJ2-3	TGTGCCAGCAGCCAAGCTAGAACTTTAGATACGCAGTATTTT	CASSQARTLDTQYF
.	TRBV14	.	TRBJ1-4	TGTGCCAGCAGCCGAAACCCCCCGAGGGCAACTAATGAAAAACTGTTTTTT	CASSRNPPRATNEKLFF
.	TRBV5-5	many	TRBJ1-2	TGTGCCAGCAGCTTGGATGATGGGCAGAACTATGGCTACACCTTC	CASSLDDGQNYGYTF
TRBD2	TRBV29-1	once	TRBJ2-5	TGCAGCGTTGAAGGACTAGCGGGACAAGAGACCCAGTACTTC	CSVEGLAGQETQYF
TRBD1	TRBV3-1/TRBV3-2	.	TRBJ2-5	TGTGCCAGCGGTCGCGGGACAGGGGAAGAGACCCAGTACTTC	CASGRGTGEETQYF
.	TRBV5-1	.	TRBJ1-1	TGCGCCAGCAGCTTGGGACAATTTGGATACGAAGCTTTCTTT	CASSLGQFGYEAFF
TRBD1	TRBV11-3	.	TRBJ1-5	TGTGCCAGCAGCCCCAAGACACAGGGGCCGCTGCCCCAGCATTTT	CASSPKTQGPLPQHF
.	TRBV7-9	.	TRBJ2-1	TGTGCCAGCAGCTTAGGGACAGCCGGCAATGAGCAGTTCTTC	CASSLGTAGNEQFF
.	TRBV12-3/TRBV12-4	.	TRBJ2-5	TGTGCCAGCAGGCCACTGAGCCAAGAGACCCAGTACTTC	CASRPLSQETQYF
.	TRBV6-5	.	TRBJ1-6	TGTGCCAGCAGTATAGAAGAAAATTCACCCCTCCACTTT	CASSIEENSPLHF
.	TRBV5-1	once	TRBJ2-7	TGCGCCAGCAGCTCAAACACAGGGTCTAGCTCCTACGAGCAGTACTTC	CASSSNTGSSSYEQYF
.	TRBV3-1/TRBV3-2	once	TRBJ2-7	TGTGCCAGCAGCCAAGCACAGGGTCCCTACGAGCAGTACTTC	CASSQAQGPYEQYF
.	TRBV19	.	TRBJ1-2	TGTGCCAGTTCTGATCAGGGGAGAGGCTACACCTTC	CASSDQGRGYTF
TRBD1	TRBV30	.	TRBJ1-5	TGTGCCTGGAGTCGGACAGGCTTGAATCAGCCCCAGCATTTT	CAWSRTGLNQPQHF
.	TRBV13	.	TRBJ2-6	TGTGCCAGCAGCAAAGGAGGGCCCTCTGGGGCCAACGTCCTGACTTTC	CASSKGGPSGANVLTF
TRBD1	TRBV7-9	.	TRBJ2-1	TGTGCCAGCAGCTTGTCGACAGGGGGAGTTAATGAGCAGTTCTTC	CASSLSTGGVNEQFF
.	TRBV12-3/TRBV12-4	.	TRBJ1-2	TGTGCCAGCAGTTCGCCGGGGGAGGGCTACACCTTC	CASSSPGEGYTF
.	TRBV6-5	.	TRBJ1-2	TGTGCCAGCAGCGCGGACAGACTCTATGGCTACACCTTC	CASSADRLYGYTF
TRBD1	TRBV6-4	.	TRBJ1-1	TGTGCCAGCAAAGAGGGGGCGCAGGACACTGAAGCTTTCTTT	CASKEGAQDTEAFF
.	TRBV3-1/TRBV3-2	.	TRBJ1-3	TGTGCCAGCAGCCAAAACAGAGACTCTGGAAACACCATATATTTT	CASSQNRDSGNTIYF
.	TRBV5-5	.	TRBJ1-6	TGTGCCAGCAGCTCGTTGGACAGCACCTTTAGCTCCTATAATTCACCCCTCCACTTT	CASSSLDSTFSSYNSPLHF
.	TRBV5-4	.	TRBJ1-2	TGTGCCAGCGGCGGGCCATCCCCGAGGGTTAACTATGGCTACACCTTC	CASGGPSPRVNYGYTF
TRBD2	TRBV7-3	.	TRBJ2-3	TGTGCCAGCAGCTATTTAGCGGGGAACACAGATACGCAGTATTTT	CASSYLAGNTDTQYF
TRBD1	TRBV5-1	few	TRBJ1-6	TGCGCCAGCAGCATAACCGGGACAGGGAATTCACCCCTCCACTTT	CASSITGTGNSPLHF
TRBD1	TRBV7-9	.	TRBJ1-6	TGTGCCAGCAGCTCCACCGGGACAGGGGGCTTTTTAGGTTCACCCCTCCACTTT	CASSSTGTGGFLGSPLHF
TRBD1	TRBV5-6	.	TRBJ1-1	TGTGCCAGCAGCGGGCAGGGGGCGTTGGGCACTGAAGCTTTCTTT	CASSGQGALGTEAFF
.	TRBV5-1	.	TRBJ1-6	TGCGCCAGCAGCTTGGTCGCGGATAATTCACCCCTCCACTTT	CASSLVADNSPLHF
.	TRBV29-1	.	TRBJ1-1	TGCAGCGTCACCCACGGGAACACTGAAGCTTTCTTT	CSVTHGNTEAFF
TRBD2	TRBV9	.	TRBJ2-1	TGTGCCAGCAGCGGAATGCTAGCGGGGGGATTGCATGAGCAGTTCTTC	CASSGMLAGGLHEQFF
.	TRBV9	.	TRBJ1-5	TGTGCCAGCAGCGTGGGGGAATCAGGAGGGCAGCCCCAGCATTTT	CASSVGESGGQPQHF
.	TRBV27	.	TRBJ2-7	TGTGCCAGCAGTTTAAATCCAGACGGACTTCAGCAGTACTTC	CASSLNPDGLQQYF
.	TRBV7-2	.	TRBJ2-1	TGTGCCAGCACAAGACCGGGGGGCAGCTCCTACAATGAGCAGTTCTTC	CASTRPGGSSYNEQFF
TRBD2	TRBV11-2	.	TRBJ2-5	TGTGCCAGCAGCTTAGGGGGGCTAGCGGGAGAAGAGACCCAGTACTTC	CASSLGGLAGEETQYF
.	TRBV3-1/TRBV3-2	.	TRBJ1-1	TGTGCCAGCAGCCAAGAGACAGGTAAAGCTTTCTTT	CASSQETGKAFF
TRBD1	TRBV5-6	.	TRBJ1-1	TGTGCCAGCAGCGGGGGGACAGGGGGCCTAGACACTGAAGCTTTCTTT	CASSGGTGGLDTEAFF
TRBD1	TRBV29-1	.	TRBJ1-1	TGCAGCGCGGGACAGATGAACACTGAAGCTTTCTTT	CSAGQMNTEAFF
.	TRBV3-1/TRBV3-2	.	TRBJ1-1	TGTGCCAGCAGCCACCACTCGGGACATTCTTTGAAGATTGAAGCTTTCTTT	CASSHHSGHSLKIEAFF
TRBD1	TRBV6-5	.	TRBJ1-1	TGTGCCAGCAGTCGCCGGACAGGGATGAACACTGAAGCTTTCTTT	CASSRRTGMNTEAFF
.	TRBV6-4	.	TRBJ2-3	TGTGCCAGCAGTCGGGTTTTTAGCACAGATACGCAGTATTTT	CASSRVFSTDTQYF
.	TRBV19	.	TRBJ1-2	TGTGCCAGTAGTCGGACAGTACCTAACTATGGCTACACCTTC	CASSRTVPNYGYTF
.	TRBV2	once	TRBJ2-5	TGTGCCAGCAGTGAAGTGGGCGGGGTCCGGGAGACCCAGTACTTC	CASSEVGGVRETQYF
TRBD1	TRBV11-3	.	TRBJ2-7	TGTGCCAGCAGCGGGCCCGGGACAGGGGCGCGCGAGCAGTACTTC	CASSGPGTGAREQYF
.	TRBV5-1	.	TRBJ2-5	TGCGCCAGCAAACCGGGGAATACTTTGGAGGAGACCCAGTACTTC	CASKPGNTLEETQYF
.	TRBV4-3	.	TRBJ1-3	TGCGCCAGCAGCCAAGAGCGAGGAAACACCATATATTTT	CASSQERGNTIYF
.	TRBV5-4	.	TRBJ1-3	TGTGCCAGCACCGAATTCAACGCGCAAAACACCATATATTTT	CASTEFNAQNTIYF
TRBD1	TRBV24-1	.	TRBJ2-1	TGTGCCACCAGTGCTGGACAGGGGGCGCAAAGGAAAAAGGGCTCCTACAATGAGCAGTTCTTC	CATSAGQGAQRKKGSYNEQFF
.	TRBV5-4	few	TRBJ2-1	TGTGCCAGCAGCTTGGAGGACAGAGTCTCCTACAATGAGCAGTTCTTC	CASSLEDRVSYNEQFF
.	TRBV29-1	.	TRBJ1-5	TGCAGCGTTGCCCCGACAGGCAATAGCAATCAGCCCCAGCATTTT	CSVAPTGNSNQPQHF
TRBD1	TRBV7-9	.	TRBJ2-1	TGTGCCAGCAGGGCAAGACAGGGGGCGAACAATGAGCAGTTCTTC	CASRARQGANNEQFF
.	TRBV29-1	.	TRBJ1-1	TGCAGCGTCGCCAGACAGCCCCAATCCACTGAAGCTTTCTTT	CSVARQPQSTEAFF
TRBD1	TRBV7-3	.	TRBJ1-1	TGTGCCAGCAGCTTAAGACAGGGCAAGGAAGCTTTCTTT	CASSLRQGKEAFF
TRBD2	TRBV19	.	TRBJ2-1	TGTGCCAGTAGTCTGGCGCGGGGGGGGAGGCTCAATGAGCAGTTCTTC	CASSLARGGRLNEQFF
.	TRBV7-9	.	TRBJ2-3	TGTGCCAGCAGCAACAGGGTGGCAGGCACAGATACGCAGTATTTT	CASSNRVAGTDTQYF
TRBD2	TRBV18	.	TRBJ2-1	TGTGCCAGCTCAGCCGACAGACAGGGACTAGCGGGAGGATTGTACAATGAGCAGTTCTTC	CASSADRQGLAGGLYNEQFF
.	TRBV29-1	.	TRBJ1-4	TGCAGCGTTGAGATATTTCAGGGGGAAAAACTGTTTTTT	CSVEIFQGEKLFF
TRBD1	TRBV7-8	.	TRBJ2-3	TGTGCCAGCAGCCCCGGGACAGCCCACACAGATACGCAGTATTTT	CASSPGTAHTDTQYF
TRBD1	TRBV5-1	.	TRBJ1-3	TGCGCCAGCAGCTTCGGGACAGGGGGCGGTGGAAACACCATATATTTT	CASSFGTGGGGNTIYF
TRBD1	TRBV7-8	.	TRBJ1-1	TGTGCCAGCAGCTCCCGGGACAGGGGGTCGAACACTGAAGCTTTCTTT	CASSSRDRGSNTEAFF
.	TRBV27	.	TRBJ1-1	TGTGCCAGCACCCACAGGGCAAACACTGAAGCTTTCTTT	CASTHRANTEAFF